The next 29 T cell receptor beta chains were all read from a single sample in a study of blood T cell repertoires in COVID-19. Sequencing used immunoSEQ multiplex PCR; TCRdb keeps in-frame clones, though not all of them. The data show some 200,000 clones, 82% seen once. The material sequenced was peripheral blood. The receptors were sampled from a human donor with acute or convalescent COVID-19. The donor label of this sample is uncertain.

The CDR3 DNA reads TGTGCCAGCAGCGTAGAATGGGGAGGTAACTATGGCTACACCTTC. This gives the protein CASSVEWGGNYGYTF. The chain is built from TRBV9 and TRBJ1-2; D remains ambiguous. V shed 0 bases and J shed 1 base, with 10 bases lying between them. Germline CDR1 is SGDLS and CDR2 is YYNGEE. The CDR3 is 15 residues long.

The sample holds a few counts of this clone. The V call is TRBV19, the J call TRBJ2-7, with 12 bases aligning to TRBD2. Germline-derived CDR1 and CDR2 are LNHDA and SQIVND (reference sequence). The V and J ends lost 8 bases and 0 bases, in that order; junction bases with no gene match: 11. This CDR3 region has 17 residues. The CDR3, as DNA: TGTGCCAGTCGGGGACTAGCGGGCCCGGAGAGCTCCTACGAGCAGTACTTC. Protein: CASRGLAGPESSYEQYF.

V gene TRBV28 combines with J gene TRBJ2-3, with 7 bases aligning to TRBD2. The CDR3 loop spans 17 amino acids. V shed 2 bases, J shed 1 base, and the junction held 9 bases outside the gene matches. Germline assignment: CDR1 MDHEN and CDR2 SYDVKM. Here the CDR3 DNA reads TGTGCCAGCAGTTTACGAGGGAGGGTGGGCGGCACAGATACGCAGTATTTT. Translating it yields CASSLRGRVGGTDTQYF.

The chain recombines TRBV6-6 with TRBJ1-4, with a tentative D call TRBD1 (6 bases). The CDR3 has 16 residues. The germline gives CDR1 MNHNY, CDR2 SVGAGI (reference sequence). Trimming cost V 5 bases and J 0 bases, with 13 bases left between them. The CDR3 region has the DNA TGTGCCAGCAGTAACGGACAGAAGGCAACTAATGAAAAACTGTTTTTT. Translated, it gives CASSNGQKATNEKLFF.

The chain uses TRBV6-5 and TRBJ1-5, with D tentatively TRBD1 (5 bases). Germline V gene sequence: CDR1 MNHEY, CDR2 SVGAGI. The V gene lost 0 bases and the J gene lost 4 bases, with 7 bases spanning the gap. This CDR3 comprises 14 residues. CDR3 sequence: CASSYSRQNQPQHF. Written as DNA, the CDR3 is TGTGCCAGCAGTTACTCGAGACAGAATCAGCCCCAGCATTTT.

This clone was seen once. The rearrangement uses TRBV5-1 and TRBJ1-1; 8 bases match TRBD1. Germline V gene data show CDR1 as SGHRS and CDR2 as YFSETQ. The ends lost 5 bases at V and 6 bases at J; junction bases unmatched: 12. This CDR3 spans 15 amino acids. As DNA, the CDR3 is TGCGCCAGCAGTCATACCGGACAGGGCTCCCCTGAAGCTTTCTTT. Translating gives CASSHTGQGSPEAFF.

This chain links TRBV20-1 with TRBJ2-7; a possible D gene is TRBD2 (6 bases). Per germline, CDR1 DFQATT and CDR2 SNEGSKA (reference sequence). V dropped 6 bases and J dropped 0 bases, with 6 bases sitting between them. The CDR3 consists of 11 residues. CDR3 amino acids: CSAGGSYEQYF. In DNA form, the CDR3 reads TGCAGTGCCGGGGGCTCCTACGAGCAGTACTTC.

V usage is TRBV7-9 and J usage is TRBJ1-1; D perhaps matches TRBD1 (5 bases). Per the germline V gene, CDR1 is SEHNR and CDR2 is FQNEAQ (reference sequence). Between the trimmed V and J ends, which lost 5 bases and 8 bases, there was a span of 12 bases. The CDR3 sequence is 12 residues long. The CDR3 protein is CASSLVPGEAFF. The CDR3 nucleotides are TGTGCCAGCAGCCTGGTACCAGGGGAAGCTTTCTTT.

V is TRBV7-9 and J is TRBJ2-7; the match to TRBD2 covers 11 bases. There are 18 residues in the CDR3. Losses at the gene ends were 5 bases for V and 5 bases for J; bases not matched to a gene: 17. Germline lookup yields CDR1 SEHNR and CDR2 FQNEAQ (reference sequence). The CDR3 loop reads CASSGRSGRASFVNEQYF. CDR3 DNA sequence: TGTGCCAGCAGCGGGCGTAGCGGGAGGGCCTCCTTTGTAAACGAGCAGTACTTC.

Only a few counts were recorded for this clone. The chain links TRBV7-6 to TRBJ1-2, with 12 bases lining up with TRBD1. This CDR3 contains 16 residues. Germline V gene data show CDR1 as SGHVS and CDR2 as FNYEAQ. The junction had 10 bases not matched to a gene; V was cut back by 5 bases and J by 6 bases. DNA for the CDR3: TGTGCCAGCAGCCCAGGGACAGGGGGCGAATTTAATGGCTACACCTTC. Its protein is CASSPGTGGEFNGYTF.

This chain uses TRBV27 with TRBJ1-2, with 8 bases matching TRBD1. J lost 9 bases, V lost 5 bases, and 11 bases had no gene match. The CDR3 totals 14 residues. Germline-derived CDR1 and CDR2 are MNHEY and SMNVEV (reference sequence). The CDR3 DNA reads TGTGCCAGCAGTACAACCGGGACAGGAAGAAGCTACACCTTC. Protein product: CASSTTGTGRSYTF.

The rearrangement uses TRBV27 and TRBJ2-7, with 10 nucleotides matching TRBD1. Germline lookup yields CDR1 MNHEY and CDR2 SMNVEV (reference sequence). CDR3 length: 15 amino acids. V lost 4 bases, J lost 4 bases, and 7 bases stayed unmatched. The CDR3 DNA reads TGTGCCAGCAGTTCGCTCCGGGACAGGGGTTACGAGCAGTACTTC. It encodes CASSSLRDRGYEQYF.

The V call is TRBV6-5, the J call TRBJ1-3, with a weak D call TRBD1 (5 bases). This CDR3 region has 15 residues. CDR1 is MNHEY, CDR2 SVGAGI, per germline. Trimming cost V 6 bases and J 0 bases, with 12 bases left between them. The CDR3 DNA reads TGTGCCAGCAGCCTAGGGGCCCCCTCTGGAAACACCATATATTTT. Protein: CASSLGAPSGNTIYF.

This clone was found a few times. The rearrangement links TRBV7-8 to TRBJ2-7; a weak D match, TRBD1 (6 bases). CDR3 length: 15 amino acids. The V end lost 1 base, the J end lost 3 bases, and 13 bases lay between the germline ends. The germline V gene encodes CDR1 SGHVS and CDR2 FQNEAQ. The CDR3 DNA follows: TGTGCCAGCAGCTTAGTCTCTGGACAGCTCTACGAGCAGTACTTC. This codes for CASSLVSGQLYEQYF.

V usage is TRBV11-2 and J usage is TRBJ1-1; 10 positions agree with TRBD1. CDR1 and CDR2 from the germline V gene are SGHAT and FQNNGV. The junction had 8 bases not matched to a gene; V was cut back by 5 bases and J by 8 bases. The CDR3 has 14 amino acids. CDR3 protein: CASSPQTGGGEAFF. The CDR3 DNA follows: TGTGCCAGCAGCCCACAGACAGGGGGCGGAGAAGCTTTCTTT.

The J gene is TRBJ2-3, the V gene TRBV7-2, with 10 bases lining up with TRBD2. Germline CDR1 and CDR2: SGHTA and FQGNSA. V was clipped by 4 bases and J by 7 bases; unmatched bases: 8. The CDR3 loop spans 15 amino acids. CDR3 loop: CASSSGAGGPYTQYF. CDR3 bases: TGTGCCAGCAGCTCGGGAGCGGGAGGGCCGTATACGCAGTATTTT.

The chain joins TRBV21-1 to TRBJ2-7; the DNA was not used to check the table's D call, TRBD2. TRBV21-1 is an annotated pseudogene. The CDR3 extends over 14 amino acids. This chain's CDR3 is CASSNTGRVHEQYF. In DNA form, the CDR3 reads TGTGCCAGCAGCAATACCGGGAGGGTACACGAGCAGTACTTC.

This clone occurred once. The CDR3 DNA reads TGTGCCAGCAGCCCTATAGCGGGAATCGGGGAGCTGTTTTTT. It translates to CASSPIAGIGELFF. J is TRBJ2-2 and V is TRBV7-2; 8 bases map to TRBD2. Trimming at V came to 5 bases and at J to 7 bases, leaving 6 bases not matched to a gene. Per germline, CDR1 SGHTA and CDR2 FQGNSA. This CDR3 region has 14 residues.

This chain links TRBV3-1 (or the pseudogene TRBV3-2) with TRBJ2-7; weak D call: TRBD1 (5 bases). The CDR3 extends over 14 amino acids. The V and J ends lost 3 bases and 1 base respectively, with 10 bases between them. The germline V gene has CDR1 LGHDT and CDR2 YNNKEL (reference sequence). The CDR3 DNA follows: TGTGCCAGCAGCCACGAAGGGGCATCCTACGAGCAGTACTTC. The encoded protein is CASSHEGASYEQYF.

This chain uses TRBV5-4 with TRBJ2-5; D may be TRBD2 (6 bases). Germline V gene data show CDR1 as SGHNT and CDR2 as YYREEE (reference sequence). Trimming cost V 1 base and J 2 bases, with 9 bases left between them. This CDR3 spans 14 amino acids. The CDR3 loop is CASSLTAGQETQYF. The CDR3 DNA follows: TGTGCCAGCAGCTTGACGGCGGGACAAGAGACCCAGTACTTC.

The chain couples TRBV19 to TRBJ2-7; unclear D gene. Per germline, CDR1 LNHDA and CDR2 SQIVND (reference sequence). The CDR3 is 15 amino acids. V lost 1 base, J lost 6 bases, and 16 bases lay in between. CDR3 sequence reads: CASSIGLLAVAEQYF. The CDR3 DNA follows: TGTGCCAGTAGTATAGGACTTTTAGCCGTCGCCGAGCAGTACTTC.

J is TRBJ1-2 and V is TRBV30; 9 bases agree with TRBD1. From germline, CDR1 is GTSNPN and CDR2 SVGIG (reference sequence). This CDR3 comprises 14 residues. With 0 bases clipped from V and 8 bases from J, the junction kept 7 bases outside the gene matches. The DNA of the CDR3 is TGTGCCTGGAGTGTTCCCCGGGACAGGGTGGGCTACACCTTC. This encodes CAWSVPRDRVGYTF. Looking up the rest from reference TRBV30 and TRBJ1-2 gives the full variable domain: SQTIHQWPATLVQPVGSPLSLECTVEGTSNPNLYWYRQAAGRGLQLLFYSVGIGQISSEVPQNLSASRPQDRQFILSSKKLLLSDSGFYLCAWSVPRDRVGYTFGSGTRLTVV.

This clone was seen only a few times. The chain links TRBV7-6 to TRBJ2-7; TRBD2 matches at 7 bases. The ends lost 5 bases at V and 4 bases at J; junction bases unmatched: 11. The CDR3 contains 15 residues. From germline, CDR1 is SGHVS and CDR2 FNYEAQ. The CDR3 protein is CASSTGTTFAYEQYF. The CDR3, as DNA: TGTGCCAGCAGCACCGGGACTACTTTCGCGTACGAGCAGTACTTC.

The chain uses TRBV19 and TRBJ2-7; D is undetermined. The CDR3 covers 8 residues. From germline, CDR1 is LNHDA and CDR2 SQIVND (reference sequence). Trimming removed 9 bases at V and 12 bases at J, with 9 bases between. CDR3 nucleotide sequence: TGTGCCAGCCCCACTTGGTACTTC. As protein: CASPTWYF.

The rearrangement joins TRBV7-2 to TRBJ2-5, with 12 bases matching TRBD2. The CDR3 spans 15 residues. V was pared by 5 bases and J by 5 bases, with 6 bases of the junction left unmatched. Germline CDR1 SGHTA, CDR2 FQGNSA. CDR3 amino acids: CASSLTSGRGETQYF. CDR3 nucleotide sequence: TGTGCCAGCAGCCTGACTAGCGGGAGAGGGGAGACCCAGTACTTC.

This rearrangement joins TRBV30 to TRBJ1-2; 9 positions agree with TRBD1. CDR1 and CDR2 from the germline V gene are GTSNPN and SVGIG (reference sequence). J lost 8 bases, V lost 3 bases, and 10 bases had no gene match. The CDR3 is 14 residues long. DNA for the CDR3: TGTGCCTGGAGCGAATACAGGGGGCCGGGAGGCTACACCTTC. This translates into CAWSEYRGPGGYTF.

V is TRBV5-1 and J is TRBJ1-6, with 8 positions matching TRBD1. This CDR3 comprises 15 residues. The V and J ends lost 5 bases and 7 bases, in that order; junction bases with no gene match: 8. Germline assignment: CDR1 SGHRS and CDR2 YFSETQ. The CDR3 is CASSRDRSRNSPLHF. For the CDR3, the DNA is TGCGCCAGCAGTCGGGACAGGTCCCGCAATTCACCCCTCCACTTT.

This rearrangement joins TRBV14 to TRBJ2-7, with TRBD1 matching 9 bases. V dropped 5 bases and J dropped 5; count of bases not matched to a gene: 13. Germline lookup yields CDR1 SGHDN and CDR2 FVKESK. CDR3 size: 16 residues. This CDR3 reads CASSSQGGTGLNEQYF. The CDR3, as DNA: TGTGCCAGCAGCTCCCAAGGGGGGACAGGGTTGAACGAGCAGTACTTC.

Written as DNA, the CDR3 is TGTGCCAGCAGCGTAGGGGGACAGGGGGCGCAGGGCTACACCTTC. It codes for CASSVGGQGAQGYTF. This chain connects TRBV9 to TRBJ1-2; 12 bases fit TRBD1. CDR1 SGDLS and CDR2 YYNGEE come from the germline V gene. Trimming cost V 0 bases and J 8 bases; bases outside gene matches: 5. This CDR3 region has 15 residues.